Shown below are 15 T cell receptor beta chains from a single sample sequenced in a study of blood T cells in healthy people across ages. The use of a sample-barcoded 5' primer and a J-beta primer mix characterized a second PCR of roughly 6 to 11 cycles. In TCRdb, the 5' RACE reads were re-called with MiXCR into one record per CDR3 protein. This repertoire shows around 900,000 distinct CDR3 sequences, roughly 26% found once; its top ten account for around a sixth. Sequencing was performed on blood. The receptors were gathered from a woman of 80 years or more in good health.

This clonotype was observed at least ten times. The gene calls are TRBV4-2 and TRBJ2-5; perhaps TRBD2 as D (5 bases). From germline, CDR1 is LGHNA and CDR2 YNFKEQ. The length of the CDR3 is 17 residues. Trimming removed 4 bases from V and 5 bases from J, with 23 bases in between. Written as DNA, the CDR3 is TGTGCCAGCAGCCGGATGACGTCGCAGGCGGGTCCGGAGACCCAGTACTTC. It codes for CASSRMTSQAGPETQYF.

The CDR3 protein is CASSNRPTNEKLFF. The CDR3, as DNA: TGTGCCAGCAGCAACAGACCAACTAATGAAAAACTGTTTTTT. The rearrangement joins TRBV5-5 to TRBJ1-4; D is uncertain. This CDR3 contains 14 residues. Between the trimmed V and J ends, which lost 4 bases and 0 bases, there was a span of 7 bases. Germline-derived CDR1 and CDR2 are SGHKS and YYEKEE (reference sequence).

This clonotype has ten or more counts. V is TRBV20-1 and J is TRBJ2-5; TRBD2 agrees at 11 bases. Germline CDR1 is DFQATT and CDR2 is SNEGSKA (reference sequence). The junction had 5 bases not matched to a gene; V was cut back by 5 bases and J by 3 bases. CDR3 length: 14 amino acids. The CDR3 sequence: CSASQTSGEETQYF. The CDR3 bases are TGCAGTGCTTCCCAGACTAGCGGGGAAGAGACCCAGTACTTC.

In its sample, this clonotype was seen a few times. The chain carries TRBV11-3 and TRBJ2-1, with D unclear. This CDR3 region has 15 residues. Germline CDR1 reads SGHNT; CDR2 reads YENEEA. V gave up 0 bases and J gave up 0 bases, with 6 bases separating them. The CDR3 sequence is CASSLEPGSYNEQFF. CDR3 nucleotides: TGTGCCAGCAGCTTAGAACCAGGCTCCTACAATGAGCAGTTCTTC.

This clonotype was observed many times. The V and J genes are TRBV10-3 and TRBJ1-6, with D possibly being TRBD1 (6 bases). The germline V gene encodes CDR1 ENHRY and CDR2 SYGVKD. The V gene lost 6 bases and the J gene lost 5 bases, with 11 bases spanning the gap. The CDR3 is made up of 14 amino acids. The CDR3 here is CAIRRDTDNSPLHF. The CDR3 bases are TGTGCCATCAGACGGGACACCGATAATTCACCCCTCCACTTT.

This clonotype was counted many times. V and J are TRBV9 and TRBJ2-3; the D call may be TRBD1 or TRBD2 (5 bases each). V lost 3 bases and J 2 bases, leaving 10 bases between the germline ends. The CDR3 spans 14 residues. CDR1 and CDR2 from the germline V gene are SGDLS and YYNGEE. The CDR3 coding sequence is TGTGCCAGCAGCGGGGGACGATCCACAGATACGCAGTATTTT. Residues: CASSGGRSTDTQYF.

The V gene is TRBV2, the J gene TRBJ2-2, with TRBD1 matching over 11 bases. Trimming cost V 8 bases and J 4 bases; bases outside gene matches: 3. Germline CDR1 is SNHLY and CDR2 is FYNNEI. The CDR3 runs to 14 residues. This CDR3 reads CASLGTGGTGELFF. Written as DNA, the CDR3 is TGTGCCAGCCTGGGGACAGGGGGCACCGGGGAGCTGTTTTTT. Together with reference TRBV2 and TRBJ2-2, the CDR3 gives the full variable domain: EPEVTQTPSHQVTQMGQEVILRCVPISNHLYFYWYRQILGQKVEFLVSFYNNEISEKSEIFDDQFSVERPDGSNFTLKIRSTKLEDSAMYFCASLGTGGTGELFFGEGSRLTVL.

This clonotype has at least ten counts. V and J are TRBV5-1 and TRBJ2-5; 8 nucleotides match TRBD2. Trimming removed 0 bases from V and 2 bases from J; junction bases left unmatched: 3. The germline V gene has CDR1 SGHRS and CDR2 YFSETQ. CDR3 size: 15 residues. CDR3 bases: TGCGCCAGCAGCTTGGACGGGAGGGAGCAAGAGACCCAGTACTTC. Protein product: CASSLDGREQETQYF. Looking up the rest from reference TRBV5-1 and TRBJ2-5 gives the full variable domain: KAGVTQTPRYLIKTRGQQVTLSCSPISGHRSVSWYQQTPGQGLQFLFEYFSETQRNKGNFPGRFSGRQFSNSRSEMNVSTLELGDSALYLCASSLDGREQETQYFGPGTRLLVL.

The sample holds many counts of this clonotype. The genes are TRBV20-1 and TRBJ1-2; D is undetermined. The CDR3 consists of 14 residues. CDR1 and CDR2 (germline): DFQATT, SNEGSKA (reference sequence). V was trimmed by 3 bases and J by 5 bases, leaving 16 bases between them. The CDR3 region is CSARVGQIYYGYTF. In DNA, the CDR3 is TGCAGTGCTAGGGTTGGTCAGATTTATTATGGCTACACCTTC.

J is TRBJ2-2 and V is TRBV5-1, with D perhaps TRBD1 (6 bases). CDR3 length: 14 amino acids. Germline assignment: CDR1 SGHRS and CDR2 YFSETQ. V was cut by 4 bases and J by 4 bases, with 11 bases left in between. The CDR3 coding sequence is TGCGCCAGCAGCCCGGACAGAGCCACCGGGGAGCTGTTTTTT. The encoded protein is CASSPDRATGELFF. The full variable domain, completed using reference TRBV5-1 and TRBJ2-2, is KAGVTQTPRYLIKTRGQQVTLSCSPISGHRSVSWYQQTPGQGLQFLFEYFSETQRNKGNFPGRFSGRQFSNSRSEMNVSTLELGDSALYLCASSPDRATGELFFGEGSRLTVL.

This rearrangement joins TRBV6-1 to TRBJ1-5; 7 bases line up with TRBD1. J was trimmed by 6 bases and V by 2 bases; bases with no gene match: 10. CDR1 is MNHNS and CDR2 is SASEGT in the germline V gene. This CDR3 contains 16 residues. This CDR3 is CASSETRGGFSQPQHF. The CDR3 DNA reads as TGTGCCAGCAGTGAAACTAGAGGGGGCTTTAGTCAGCCCCAGCATTTT.

The CDR3 coding sequence is TGTGCCATCAGGCGGGAGTACCTCACCGGGGAGCTGTTTTTT. Protein: CAIRREYLTGELFF. V gene TRBV10-3 combines with J gene TRBJ2-2; 7 bases map to TRBD2. After removal of 6 bases from V and 4 bases from J, the junction contained 5 bases not matched to a gene. Germline loops: CDR1 ENHRY, CDR2 SYGVKD. This CDR3 is built from 14 residues.

This chain connects TRBV3-1 to TRBJ2-7; 9 nucleotides line up with TRBD1. V shed 5 bases, J shed 3 bases, and the junction held 5 bases outside the gene matches. Germline-derived CDR1 and CDR2 are LGHDT and YNNKEL (reference sequence). The length of the CDR3 is 14 residues. CDR3 sequence: CASSMDRGLYEQYF. The CDR3 DNA follows: TGTGCCAGCAGCATGGACAGGGGCCTCTACGAGCAGTACTTC.

This clonotype was counted only a few times. The CDR3 nucleotides are TGTGCCAGCAGCTCTACCACGGGGGTGGTAGAGACCCAGTACTTC. The encoded protein is CASSSTTGVVETQYF. This chain uses TRBV5-4 with TRBJ2-5, with D maybe TRBD2 (6 bases). The CDR3 has 15 residues. Germline CDR1 and CDR2: SGHNT and YYREEE (reference sequence). Trimming shortened V by 3 bases and J by 4 bases, and 16 bases separated the two germline ends.

The chain employs TRBV11-2 and TRBJ1-4; 8 bases are shared with TRBD1. Looked up from germline, CDR1 is SGHAT and CDR2 is FQNNGV. This CDR3 is built from 15 residues. V shed 3 bases and J 7 bases; nucleotides not matched to a gene: 7. The CDR3 bases are TGTGCCAGCAGCTTTATCCCAGGGGGCGGTGAAAAACTGTTTTTT. Encoded protein: CASSFIPGGGEKLFF. Using reference TRBV11-2 and TRBJ1-4 for the parts outside the CDR3, the full variable domain is EAGVAQSPRYKIIEKRQSVAFWCNPISGHATLYWYQQILGQGPKLLIQFQNNGVVDDSQLPKDRFSAERLKGVDSTLKIQPAKLEDSAVYLCASSFIPGGGEKLFFGSGTQLSVL.